The rows below give T cell receptor beta chains drawn from one sample of a study of T-cell memory formation after mild COVID-19. Via MiXCR, TCRdb re-called the 5' RACE reads, giving one row per CDR3 protein. Here the sample spans about 290,000 distinct CDR3 sequences, roughly 15% being singletons. Specimen: PBMCs or a T cell subset sorted from them (not recorded which). Receptor source: a man aged 18-30 years who had mild COVID-19 (a few samples of this study predate the infection). Cell type and time point are not known. CDR3s include the opening cysteine and the closing phenylalanine or tryptophan. Fields, in order: CDR3 DNA, CDR3 protein, D gene, clone size, J gene, V gene. A D gene is named only where the DNA matches it firmly. Clone size, where shown, is once, few, many, or a class for clones that have expanded.

TGTGCCACTTTGCGAGCGGGAGGCACAGATACGCAGTATTTT	CATLRAGGTDTQYF	TRBD2	few	TRBJ2-3	TRBV5-4
TGTGCCAGCAGTGAAGTTCGGAAGTCCGTATGCTTC	CASSEVRKSVCF	.	.	TRBJ2-5	TRBV2
TGTGCCAGCAGAGTCACAGGCTGGGACACTGAAGCTTTCTTT	CASRVTGWDTEAFF	.	.	TRBJ1-1	TRBV6-5
TGTGCCAGCAGAATCGGACTAGCGGAGCGCACAGATACGCAGTATTTT	CASRIGLAERTDTQYF	TRBD2	few	TRBJ2-3	TRBV12-3/TRBV12-4
TGTGCCAGCAGTTACTCGGCTAGCGGGGACCCGCCAAACACCGGGGAGCTGTTTTTT	CASSYSASGDPPNTGELFF	TRBD2	.	TRBJ2-2	TRBV6-2/TRBV6-3
TGTGCCAGCAGTTACTCGAACAGCTACTATGGCTACACCTTC	CASSYSNSYYGYTF	.	.	TRBJ1-2	TRBV6-5
TGCGCCAGCAGCCAGGGACAGGGGCCCTCCTACGAGCAGTACTTC	CASSQGQGPSYEQYF	TRBD1	few	TRBJ2-7	TRBV4-1
TGCGCCAGCAGCGGAACCAGGGGTGGCGACGAGCAGTACTTC	CASSGTRGGDEQYF	.	.	TRBJ2-7	TRBV4-1
TGTGCCAGCAGCCAACGGACAGGGGGACGCACCGGGGAGCTGTTTTTT	CASSQRTGGRTGELFF	TRBD1	few	TRBJ2-2	TRBV11-3
TGCAGTGCTAGTAGGACATTGAAAGAGACCCAGTACTTC	CSASRTLKETQYF	.	few	TRBJ2-5	TRBV20-1
TGTGCCAGCAGCCTTGGACTAGCGGACTCCTCGGGCACAGATACGCAGTATTTT	CASSLGLADSSGTDTQYF	TRBD2	.	TRBJ2-3	TRBV3-1
TGTGCCAGCAGCTTAGATTTTTCGTCTGGCTACACCTTC	CASSLDFSSGYTF	.	.	TRBJ1-2	TRBV7-9
TGTGCCAGCAGCTTAGGGACAGGCTTAAACAATGAGCAGTTCTTC	CASSLGTGLNNEQFF	TRBD1	few	TRBJ2-1	TRBV11-3
TGCGCCAGCAGCCCCGGACCTCCTGGGGCTGAAGCTTTCTTT	CASSPGPPGAEAFF	.	many	TRBJ1-1	TRBV5-1
TGCAGCGCCCTGGGGGCAGGGGGCGCCTCCACCTATGGCTACACCTTC	CSALGAGGASTYGYTF	TRBD1	.	TRBJ1-2	TRBV29-1
TGTGCCAGCAGCTTAGTAGGTTTGAGCTCCTACAATGAGCAGTTCTTC	CASSLVGLSSYNEQFF	.	few	TRBJ2-1	TRBV7-9
TGTGCCAGCAGTGAGTCCGGGAGCTCCTACAATGAGCAGTTCTTC	CASSESGSSYNEQFF	.	.	TRBJ2-1	TRBV6-1
TGTGCCAGCAGCCTGGACAGGGATGCCTATGGCTACACCTTC	CASSLDRDAYGYTF	TRBD1	.	TRBJ1-2	TRBV7-2
TGTGCCAGCAGCCCCGAGCGGGGGGGCACCGGGGAGCTGTTTTTT	CASSPERGGTGELFF	TRBD2	few	TRBJ2-2	TRBV7-9
TGTGCCAGCACCCAGGGGGGGAGCGTTCAGCCCCAGCATTTT	CASTQGGSVQPQHF	TRBD1	.	TRBJ1-5	TRBV7-2
TGCGCCAGCAGCTTGGCCGGGGTTCCTAATCAGCCCCAGCATTTT	CASSLAGVPNQPQHF	.	few	TRBJ1-5	TRBV5-1
TGTGCCACGGCCCGGGACAGATCTAATGAAAAACTGTTTTTT	CATARDRSNEKLFF	TRBD1	.	TRBJ1-4	TRBV27
TGCAGTGCTGGGGGACAGGCGAACACCGGGGAGCTGTTTTTT	CSAGGQANTGELFF	TRBD1	.	TRBJ2-2	TRBV20-1
TGTGCCAGCAGTTTTAAGGCCTCCCTCCTCTATGGCTACACCTTC	CASSFKASLLYGYTF	.	few	TRBJ1-2	TRBV12-3/TRBV12-4
TGCGCCAGCAGCCCTAGGGGGGTTAGCAATCAGCCCCAGCATTTT	CASSPRGVSNQPQHF	.	few	TRBJ1-5	TRBV5-1